The 25 T cell receptor beta chains listed next were all sequenced from one sample in a study of T cell clonality in common variable immunodeficiency. Notes on the study in general: Fewer deletions and N-nucleotide insertions were reportedly seen in common variable immunodeficiency TCR beta sequences.

For these receptors, no antigen is known. Produced via immunoSEQ multiplex PCR; TCRdb's table is partial and in-frame only. The sample shows 30,000 to 35,000 clones, none of them appearing just once. Sequencing input: peripheral blood mononuclear cells. Receptors were obtained from a human donor with common variable immunodeficiency.

Details on this clone: The read ends 3 residues shy of where the CDR3 ends; the end is completed using the germline J gene. The chain employs TRBV7-6 and TRBJ2-1; 7 bases agree with TRBD2. Germline loops: CDR1 SGHVS, CDR2 FNYEAQ. The V segment lost 5 bases and the J segment 4 bases; nucleotides outside the gene matches: 17. The CDR3 sequence is 18 residues long. CDR3 region: CASSKKGTTFVHYNEQFF. CDR3 DNA, as far as it was read: TGTGCCAGCAGCAAAAAAGGGACTACATTCGTACATTACAATGAG.

A few counts support this clone. The DNA read from the CDR3 is TGCAGTGCTAGAGATCTTACTAGCCCCGAG. It yields the protein CSARDLTSPE. The whole CDR3 is CSARDLTSPEQYF. The V call is TRBV20-1, the J call TRBJ2-7, with D possibly matching TRBD2 (6 bases). The read ends 3 residues early relative to the CDR3; the germline J gene fills the gap. Between the trimmed V and J ends, which lost 0 bases and 6 bases, there was a span of 12 bases. The V gene's germline CDR1 is DFQATT and CDR2 SNEGSKA (reference sequence). This CDR3 has 13 amino acids.

This clone was seen repeatedly, ten times or more. CDR3 in amino acids: CASSVDRGYGYTF. The covered CDR3 bases are TGTGCCAGTAGTGTGGACAGGGGATATGGC. The chain recombines TRBV19 with TRBJ1-2; 9 nucleotides line up with TRBD1. The read ends 3 residues early relative to the CDR3; the germline J gene fills the gap. The CDR3 has 13 amino acids. Germline V lookup: CDR1 LNHDA, CDR2 SQIVND (reference sequence). V lost 5 bases to trimming and J lost 5 bases; unmatched junction nucleotides: 3.

There are many counts of this clone. The read finishes 3 residues shy of the CDR3 end, and the germline J gene is used to complete it. The J gene is TRBJ2-3, the V gene TRBV19; 10 bases line up with TRBD2. The CDR3 extends over 15 amino acids. V lost 2 bases and J lost 4; bases outside the gene matches: 3. From germline, CDR1 is LNHDA and CDR2 SQIVND (reference sequence). The CDR3 region is CASSIPGTSADTQYF. CDR3 bases read: TGTGCCAGTAGTATACCCGGGACTAGCGCAGATACG.

This clone has ten or more counts. Mismatch with germline at one junction end may stem from a read error. The observed sequence ends 3 residues before the CDR3 terminus, with the missing tail filled in from the germline J gene. The chain employs TRBV4-2 and TRBJ2-3; TRBD1 agrees at 7 bases. CDR3 length: 18 residues. Germline V gives CDR1 LGHNA, CDR2 YNFKEQ. Here the CDR3 reads CASSQETGVSGVTDTQYF. The CDR3 bases that were read are TGCGCCAGCAGCCAAGAAACAGGGGTATCGGGTGTCACAGATACG.

This clone has a handful of counts. The read falls 3 residues short of the CDR3 end, and the missing part is taken from the germline J gene. The genes are TRBV19 and TRBJ1-5, with D tentatively TRBD1 (6 bases). V was shortened by 5 bases and J by 3 bases, with 14 bases between the two germline ends. The CDR3 totals 15 residues. The germline V gene has CDR1 LNHDA and CDR2 SQIVND (reference sequence). The CDR3 DNA, read in part, is TGTGCCAGTAGTTATCTGACAGGTAACAATCAGCCC. Translation: CASSYLTGNNQP. The whole CDR3 protein reads CASSYLTGNNQPQHF.

This clone was seen many times. Read data end 3 residues before the CDR3 end; the end is taken from the germline J gene. This chain joins TRBV5-4 and TRBJ1-1, with D unclear. This CDR3 spans 11 amino acids. Germline V gene lookup returns CDR1 SGHNT and CDR2 YYREEE (reference sequence). The CDR3 bases that were read are TGTGCCAGCAGCTTGGGAAGGGAA. Translated, it gives CASSLGRE. From start to end, the CDR3 is CASSLGREAFF.

This clone was found many times. Read coverage stops 3 residues before the CDR3 terminus; the germline J gene supplies the remainder. V and J are TRBV5-1 and TRBJ2-5; 10 bases map to TRBD2. Germline assignment: CDR1 SGHRS and CDR2 YFSETQ. This CDR3 contains 15 residues. Losses at the gene ends were 4 bases for V and 5 bases for J; bases not matched to a gene: 8. CDR3 DNA (partial): TGCGCCAGCAGCCTTAGCGGGAGGCTAGGGGAGACC. Its protein product is CASSLSGRLGET. From start to end, the CDR3 is CASSLSGRLGETQYF.

This clone has more than one count but fewer than ten. From the germline J gene comes the end of the CDR3, since the read stops 3 residues before it. The chain employs TRBV7-3 and TRBJ2-1; D is uncertain. Deletions cut 4 bases from V and 7 bases from J, with 17 bases between. CDR3 length: 15 residues. Germline-derived CDR1 and CDR2 are SGHTA and FQGTGA. The CDR3 reads CASSSYLSVGNEQFF. The CDR3 DNA, read in part, is TGTGCCAGCAGCTCTTACCTCTCTGTAGGGAATGAG.

This clone has a handful of counts. The sequenced CDR3 bases are TGTGCCAGCAGCTTAGCGGGGGCCGGGGATACG. Translated: CASSLAGAGDT. The whole CDR3 region reads CASSLAGAGDTQYF. This chain connects TRBV7-9 to TRBJ2-3; possibly TRBD1 for D (6 bases). The read terminates 3 residues ahead of where the CDR3 ends, so the germline J gene completes it. V lost 0 bases and J 6 bases, leaving 10 bases between the germline ends. The germline CDR1 and CDR2 sequences are SEHNR and FQNEAQ (reference sequence). This CDR3 region has 14 residues.

This clone was detected ten times or more. The CDR3 end lies 3 residues beyond the end of the read and is filled in from the germline J gene. This chain connects TRBV13 to TRBJ2-3; D is unclear. Looked up from germline, CDR1 is PRHDT and CDR2 is FYEKMQ (reference sequence). V lost 0 bases to trimming and J lost 6 bases, with 7 bases between them. CDR3 length: 13 residues. CDR3 loop: CASSLGPGDTQYF. CDR3 bases read: TGTGCCAGCAGCTTAGGCCCCGGGGATACG.

In the case of this clone: The read ends 3 residues early relative to the CDR3; the germline J gene fills the gap. The V call is TRBV7-8, the J call TRBJ1-2, with D tentatively TRBD1 (6 bases). Per germline, CDR1 SGHVS and CDR2 FQNEAQ. Trimming left V 4 bases short and J 4 bases short, with 16 bases between. This CDR3 is 15 amino acids long. CDR3 protein: CASSSTGIVRYGYTF. The covered CDR3 bases are TGTGCCAGCAGCTCCACAGGGATAGTTCGCTATGGC.

Regarding this clone: The read finishes 3 residues shy of the CDR3 end, and the germline J gene is used to complete it. The V gene is TRBV7-3, the J gene TRBJ2-5, with 7 bases matching TRBD1. V gave up 5 bases and J gave up 3 bases; unmatched junction bases: 9. The CDR3 is 15 amino acids. Per the germline V gene, CDR1 is SGHTA and CDR2 is FQGTGA. The part of the CDR3 DNA that was read is TGTGCCAGCAGCCCAAACACCGGGACAGAAGAGACC. It encodes CASSPNTGTEET. The full CDR3 is CASSPNTGTEETQYF.

The sample holds many counts of this clone. The read halts 3 residues ahead of the CDR3 end, with the missing end drawn from the germline J gene. The rearrangement joins TRBV30 to TRBJ2-3; D perhaps matches TRBD2 (5 bases). This CDR3 spans 14 amino acids. Trimming left V 2 bases short and J 2 bases short, with 11 bases between. Germline V lookup: CDR1 GTSNPN, CDR2 SVGIG (reference sequence). Incomplete CDR3 DNA: TGTGCCTGGAGTTTGGCGGGTCTCACAGATACG. Amino acids: CAWSLAGLTDT. The whole CDR3 is CAWSLAGLTDTQYF.

This clone was seen repeatedly, ten times or more. Coverage ceases 3 residues before the CDR3 finishes, and the germline J gene fills in the end. The chain joins TRBV2 to TRBJ1-1, with 7 bases identical to TRBD1. CDR1 and CDR2 from the germline V gene are SNHLY and FYNNEI. The V gene end was trimmed by 8 bases and the J gene end by 0 bases; junction bases not matched to a gene: 9. This CDR3 region has 15 residues. The CDR3 sequence: CASARQGLLNTEAFF. The DNA read from the CDR3 is TGTGCCAGCGCCCGACAGGGTCTCTTGAACACTGAA.

This clone came up many times. CDR3 in amino acids: CASSPRGPVNTEAFF. The sequenced part of the CDR3 DNA is TGTGCCAGCAGCCCCCGCGGCCCGGTAAACACTGAA. The V gene is TRBV3-1 (or the pseudogene TRBV3-2), the J gene TRBJ1-1; no firm D call. Read coverage stops 3 residues before the CDR3 terminus; the germline J gene supplies the remainder. Germline CDR1 and CDR2: LGHDT and YNNKEL (reference sequence). V was clipped by 4 bases and J by 2 bases, with 14 bases between them. This CDR3 is 15 amino acids long.

As to this clone: The read halts 3 residues ahead of the CDR3 end, with the missing end drawn from the germline J gene. The chain has TRBV7-7 and TRBJ2-2, with 9 bases that match TRBD1. This CDR3 is built from 15 residues. From germline, CDR1 is SSHAT and CDR2 FNYEAQ (reference sequence). V was pared by 5 bases and J by 5 bases, with 6 bases of the junction left unmatched. CDR3 residues: CASSVGTGKTGELFF. Incomplete CDR3 DNA: TGTGCCAGCAGCGTCGGGACAGGGAAAACCGGGGAG.

The table lists this clone with many counts. The DNA ends 3 residues before the CDR3 does, and the rest of the CDR3 is filled in from the germline J gene. The genes are TRBV28 and TRBJ2-7; TRBD2 matches at 12 bases. Germline CDR1 and CDR2: MDHEN and SYDVKM. This CDR3 has 15 amino acids. V dropped 3 bases and J dropped 4; count of bases not matched to a gene: 4. The CDR3 here is CASSFPSGRAYEQYF. The part of the CDR3 DNA that was read is TGTGCCAGCAGTTTTCCTAGCGGGAGGGCTTACGAG.

In regard to this clone: The read is 3 residues too short to cover the CDR3 end, so that end is filled in from the germline J gene. The chain links TRBV6-2 or TRBV6-3 to TRBJ2-1, with D perhaps TRBD1 (6 bases). This CDR3 contains 14 residues. Germline V gene data show CDR1 as MNHEY and CDR2 as SVGEGT. V was trimmed by 7 bases and J by 8 bases, leaving 18 bases between them. The part of the CDR3 DNA that was read is TGTGCCAGCACCTCAGGGGCAGGGAAGTATGAG. It yields the protein CASTSGAGKYE. The CDR3 in its entirety is CASTSGAGKYEQFF.

This clone was counted only a few times. The missing CDR3 end, 3 residues past where the read stops, is filled in from the germline J gene. The V gene is TRBV7-2, the J gene TRBJ2-7; 8 bases match TRBD2. Trimming cost V 0 bases and J 0 bases; bases outside gene matches: 7. This CDR3 contains 17 residues. Germline-derived CDR1 and CDR2 are SGHTA and FQGNSA. The CDR3 sequence is CASSLALGSGTSYEQYF. The sequenced CDR3 bases are TGTGCCAGCAGCTTAGCCTTGGGTAGCGGGACCTCCTACGAG.

Notes on this clone: The read gets to within 3 residues of the CDR3 end, and the germline J gene fills in the rest. This rearrangement joins TRBV11-3 to TRBJ2-7; 8 nucleotides agree with TRBD1. CDR3 length: 15 residues. CDR1 is SGHNT and CDR2 is YENEEA in the germline V gene. Losses at the gene ends were 1 base for V and 6 bases for J; bases not matched to a gene: 8. The CDR3 protein is CASSLGRQGASEQYF. The part of the CDR3 DNA that was read is TGTGCCAGCAGCTTAGGTAGGCAGGGGGCGTCCGAG.

This clone was counted between two and nine times. The observed sequence ends 3 residues before the CDR3 terminus, with the missing tail filled in from the germline J gene. The chain recombines TRBV20-1 with TRBJ2-7, with 8 bases fitting TRBD2. CDR1 and CDR2 from the germline V gene are DFQATT and SNEGSKA (reference sequence). The CDR3 consists of 16 residues. Unmatched junction bases numbered 9, after V lost 2 bases and J lost 0 bases. CDR3: CSARPLGGRISYEQYF. The sequenced part of the CDR3 DNA is TGCAGTGCTAGACCCCTTGGCGGGAGGATCTCCTACGAG.

This clone was counted at least ten times. Read sequence stops 3 residues before the CDR3 end, and the germline J gene provides the missing end. The chain is built from TRBV18 and TRBJ2-1; 7 bases line up with TRBD1. J was trimmed by 2 bases and V by 6 bases; bases with no gene match: 4. CDR1 KGHSH and CDR2 LQKENI come from the germline V gene. The CDR3 sequence is 14 residues long. CDR3 DNA, as far as it was read: TGTGCCAGCTCTACAGGGGACCCCTACAATGAG. Its translation: CASSTGDPYNE. In full, the CDR3 reads CASSTGDPYNEQFF.

This clone has just a few counts. A far larger clone is only one base removed, so a read error is likely. The CDR3 is cut off 3 residues early in the read; its end comes from the germline J gene. This chain joins TRBV18 and TRBJ2-5, with D perhaps matching TRBD2 (5 bases). Germline V gene sequence: CDR1 KGHSH, CDR2 LQKENI. This CDR3 is built from 13 residues. V lost 8 bases and J 5 bases, leaving 15 bases between the germline ends. Partial CDR3 DNA: TGTGCCAGCACGGGTGCGAGGAGGGAGACC. It yields the protein CASTGARRET. The complete CDR3 reads CASTGARRETQYF.

This clone was detected only a few times. The read ends 3 residues early relative to the CDR3; the germline J gene fills the gap. The J gene is TRBJ2-3, the V gene TRBV7-3; 7 bases are shared with TRBD2. The CDR3 contains 14 residues. V gave up 4 bases and J gave up 3 bases; unmatched junction bases: 4. CDR1 SGHTA and CDR2 FQGTGA come from the germline V gene. CDR3 sequence: CASSYGTNTDTQYF. The sequenced CDR3 bases are TGTGCCAGCAGCTACGGGACTAATACAGATACG. The entire variable domain, with the rest obtained from reference TRBV7-3 and TRBJ2-3, is as follows: GAGVSQTPSNKVTEKGKYVELRCDPISGHTALYWYRQSLGQGPEFLIYFQGTGAADDSGLPNDRFFAVRPEGSVSTLKIQRTERGDSAVYLCASSYGTNTDTQYFGPGTRLTVL.